Below, one T cell receptor beta chain is given with its context. Its antigen is unidentified. TCRdb's copy holds only in-frame clones and misses some; the assay was immunoSEQ multiplex PCR. In the table there are tens of thousands of clones, over 75% of which are singletons. This sample was taken from a study of T cell responses to AZD1222 COVID-19 vaccine. The study, taken as a whole, reports: Clonal diversity was possibly underestimated, and the donors were mostly white British, with more females. Among spike-specific TCRs, nearly half reportedly target unmutated variant regions. Regions 160-218 and 743-854 dominated among vaccine-associated CD4 TCRs spanning spike.

Trimming cost V 3 bases and J 0 bases, with 6 bases left between them. This CDR3 spans 14 amino acids. Germline CDR1 and CDR2: MNHEY and SMNVEV (reference sequence). The chain uses TRBV27 and TRBJ1-3; D remains ambiguous. The source material was peripheral blood, sampled 28 days after the second AZD1222 dose. This TCR was recovered from an adult who received the AZD1222 COVID-19 vaccine. In DNA form, the CDR3 reads TGTGCCAGCAGTTTGGACCGCTCTGGAAACACCATATATTTT. Protein product: CASSLDRSGNTIYF.